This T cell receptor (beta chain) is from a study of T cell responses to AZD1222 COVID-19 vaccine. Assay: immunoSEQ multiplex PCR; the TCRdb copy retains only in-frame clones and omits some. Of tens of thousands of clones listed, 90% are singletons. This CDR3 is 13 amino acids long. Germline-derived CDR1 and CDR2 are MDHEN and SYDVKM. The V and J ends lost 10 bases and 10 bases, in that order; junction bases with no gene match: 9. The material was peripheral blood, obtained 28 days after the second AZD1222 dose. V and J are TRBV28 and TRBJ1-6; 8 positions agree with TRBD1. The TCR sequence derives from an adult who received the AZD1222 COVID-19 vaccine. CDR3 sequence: CATKDRVNSPLHF. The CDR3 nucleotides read TGTGCCACCAAGGACAGGGTCAACTCACCCCTCCACTTT.